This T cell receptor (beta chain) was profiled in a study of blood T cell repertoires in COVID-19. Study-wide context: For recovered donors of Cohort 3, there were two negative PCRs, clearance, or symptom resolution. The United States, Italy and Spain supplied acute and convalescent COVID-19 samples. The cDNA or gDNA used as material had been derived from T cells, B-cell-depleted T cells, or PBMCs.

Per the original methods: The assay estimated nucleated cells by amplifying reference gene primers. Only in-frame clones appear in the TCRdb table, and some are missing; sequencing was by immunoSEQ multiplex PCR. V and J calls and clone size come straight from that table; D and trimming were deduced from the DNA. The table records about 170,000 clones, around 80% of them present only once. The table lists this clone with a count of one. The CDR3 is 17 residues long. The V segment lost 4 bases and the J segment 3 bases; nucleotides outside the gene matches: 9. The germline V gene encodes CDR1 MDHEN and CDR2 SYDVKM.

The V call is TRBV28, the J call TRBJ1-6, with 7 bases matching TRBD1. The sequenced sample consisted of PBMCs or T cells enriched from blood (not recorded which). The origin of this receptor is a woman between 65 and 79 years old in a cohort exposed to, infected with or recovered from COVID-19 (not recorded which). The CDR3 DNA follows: TGTGCCAGCAGTTCAGCCGGGACAGTAATCTATAATTCACCCCTCCACTTT. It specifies CASSSAGTVIYNSPLHF.